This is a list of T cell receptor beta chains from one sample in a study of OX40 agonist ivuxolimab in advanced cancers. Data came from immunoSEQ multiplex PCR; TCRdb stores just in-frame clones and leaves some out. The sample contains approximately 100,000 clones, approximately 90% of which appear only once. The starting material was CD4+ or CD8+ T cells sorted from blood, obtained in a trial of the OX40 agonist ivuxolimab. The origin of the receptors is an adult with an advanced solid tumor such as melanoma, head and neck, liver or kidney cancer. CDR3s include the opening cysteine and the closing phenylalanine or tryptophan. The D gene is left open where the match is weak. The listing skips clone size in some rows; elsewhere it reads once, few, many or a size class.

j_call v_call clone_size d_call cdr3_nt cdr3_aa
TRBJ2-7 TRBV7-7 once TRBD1 TGTGCTAGCAGCCGGGACAGGGCCAGCGAGCAGTACTTC CASSRDRASEQYF
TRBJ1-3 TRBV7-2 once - TGTGCCAGCAGCTTAGCGGGGGTGGGCTCTGGAAACACCATATATTTT CASSLAGVGSGNTIYF
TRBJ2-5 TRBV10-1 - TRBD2 TGCGCCAGCAGTGAGGGACTAGCGGGGGGCCAAGAGACCCAGTACTTC CASSEGLAGGQETQYF
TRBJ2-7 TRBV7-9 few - TGTGCCAGCGGTGGGGGTCTGGGGGCCCCCCAATACGAGCAGTACTTC CASGGGLGAPQYEQYF
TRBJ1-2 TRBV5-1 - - TGCGCCAGCAGCTTGGACCAATCCGGCTATGGCTACACCTTC CASSLDQSGYGYTF
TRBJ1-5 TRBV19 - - TGTGCCAGTAGTATAGGTGGGACACTGGAAGAGGCCCAGCATTTT CASSIGGTLEEAQHF
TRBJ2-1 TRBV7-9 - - TGTGCCAGCAGCTTCCAGGACAATGAGCAGTTCTTC CASSFQDNEQFF
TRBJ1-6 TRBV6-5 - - TGTGCCAGCAGGGCGAGCCAGGGGCGAAATTCACCCCTCCACTTT CASRASQGRNSPLHF
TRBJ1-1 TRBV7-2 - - TGTGCCAGCAGGTACAGCGCCCAATCGACTGAAGCTTTCTTT CASRYSAQSTEAFF
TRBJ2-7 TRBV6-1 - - TGTGCCAGCAGTGAACATGGCAGCACCTACGAGCAGTACTTC CASSEHGSTYEQYF
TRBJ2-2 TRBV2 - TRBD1 TGTGCCAGCAGTGTCTACCGGGACAGGAACACCGGGGAGCTGTTTTTT CASSVYRDRNTGELFF
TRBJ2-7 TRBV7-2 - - TGTGCCAGCAGCGCTGCGGGCTGGAGCTCCTACGAGCAGTACTTC CASSAAGWSSYEQYF
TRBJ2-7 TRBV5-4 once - TGTGCCAGCAGCTTGGAGACAGGACCCTACGAGCAGTACTTC CASSLETGPYEQYF
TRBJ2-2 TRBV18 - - TGTGCCAGCTCACCAGGAGACGGCGGGGAGCTGTTTTTT CASSPGDGGELFF
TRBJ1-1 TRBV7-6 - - TGTGCCAGCAGCTTAGGGCGCAGGGCTGTCAACACTGAAGCTTTCTTT CASSLGRRAVNTEAFF
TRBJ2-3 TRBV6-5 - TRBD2 TGTGCCAGCAGTTACAGGGAACTAGCGAGGACGCAGTATTTT CASSYRELARTQYF
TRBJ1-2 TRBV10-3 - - TGTGCCATCAGCCGACAGAACTATGGCTACACCTTC CAISRQNYGYTF
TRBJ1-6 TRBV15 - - TGTGCCACCAGCAGAGCCCGTCCCCCGAGGGGCTCCTATAATTCACCCCTCCACTTT CATSRARPPRGSYNSPLHF
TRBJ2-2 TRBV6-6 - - TGTGCCGGAACTCAGGGGCTGAACACCGGGGAGCTGTTTTTT CAGTQGLNTGELFF
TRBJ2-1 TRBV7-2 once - TGTGCCAGCAGCCGGATAGCATTTGGCTACAATGAGCAGTTCTTC CASSRIAFGYNEQFF
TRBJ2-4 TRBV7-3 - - TGTGCCAGCAGCTTAGGCAGTACTTCTAACATTCAGTACTTC CASSLGSTSNIQYF
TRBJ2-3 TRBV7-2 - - TGTGCCAGCAGCTTAGGCACTACCCCAGATACGCAGTATTTT CASSLGTTPDTQYF
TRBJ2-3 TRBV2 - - TGTGCCAGCACCGGACAGCTCACAGATACGCAGTATTTT CASTGQLTDTQYF
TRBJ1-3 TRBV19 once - TGTGCCAGTAGTACGGGGCGAAGGGGAAACACCATATATTTT CASSTGRRGNTIYF
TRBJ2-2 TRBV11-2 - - TGTGCCAGCAGCTTAGGGGCAGGGTCGAACACCGGGGAGCTGTTTTTT CASSLGAGSNTGELFF
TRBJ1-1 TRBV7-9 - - TGTGCCAGCAGCTTAGAAGGGGGTACTGAAGCTTTCTTT CASSLEGGTEAFF
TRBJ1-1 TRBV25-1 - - TGTGCCAGCAGAAGGGGGAACACTGAAGCTTTCTTT CASRRGNTEAFF
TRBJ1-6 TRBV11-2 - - TGTGCCAGCAGCCCCGGGAGGGGGAATTCACCCCTCCACTTT CASSPGRGNSPLHF
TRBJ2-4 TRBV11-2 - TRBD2 TGTGCCAGCAGCTCCTTACGTCTAGCGGGGGGCCTAGCCAAAAACATTCAGTACTTC CASSSLRLAGGLAKNIQYF
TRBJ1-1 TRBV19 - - TGTGCCAGTAGTATCCGAGGGGGCACTGAAGCTTTCTTT CASSIRGGTEAFF
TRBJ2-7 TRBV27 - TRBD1 TGTGCCAGCAGTCCGTCGTCGGGGACAGGGTCGTACGAGCAGTACTTC CASSPSSGTGSYEQYF
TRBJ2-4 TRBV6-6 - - TGTGCCAGCAGTTACAACAGGGACGAAAACATTCAGTACTTC CASSYNRDENIQYF
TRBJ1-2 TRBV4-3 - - TGCGCCAGCAACAGGGCCCTATCCCCCTATGGCTACACCTTC CASNRALSPYGYTF
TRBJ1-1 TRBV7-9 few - TGTGCCAGCAGCTTGGTGGGGGGCAGTGATGAAGCTTTCTTT CASSLVGGSDEAFF
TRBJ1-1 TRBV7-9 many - TGTGCCAGCAGCCCAAGGGATTTAGGCGGTACGAACACTGAAGCTTTCTTT CASSPRDLGGTNTEAFF
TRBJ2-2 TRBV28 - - TGTGCCAGCATAAAAGAAACCCTGACCGGGGAGCTGTTTTTT CASIKETLTGELFF
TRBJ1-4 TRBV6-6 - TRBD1 TGTGCCAGCAGTCAGACAGGGTATTCTGAAAAACTGTTTTTT CASSQTGYSEKLFF
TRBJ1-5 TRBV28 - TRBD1 TGTGCCAGCCGGACAGGGGTTAATCAGCCCCAGCATTTT CASRTGVNQPQHF
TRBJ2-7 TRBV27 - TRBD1 TGTGCCGGCCCACAGGGGCCCTACGAGCAGTACTTC CAGPQGPYEQYF
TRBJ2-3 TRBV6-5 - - TGTGCCAGCAGTTACTCAGGGGGCGGGAGAGCAACGCAGTATTTT CASSYSGGGRATQYF
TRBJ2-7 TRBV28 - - TGTGCCAGCAGTCCTGGGACGGTTCGAAACGAGCAGTACTTC CASSPGTVRNEQYF
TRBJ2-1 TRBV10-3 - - TGTGCCATCATTGGCTTAGGACTAACCGAGCAGTTCTTC CAIIGLGLTEQFF
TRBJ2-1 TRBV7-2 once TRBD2 TGTGCCAGCAGCTCCCCGGGACTAGCGGGGGGGTACAGTGAGCAGTTCTTC CASSSPGLAGGYSEQFF
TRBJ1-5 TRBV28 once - TGTGCCAGCAGTTTAGACGGGAATCAGCCCCAGCATTTT CASSLDGNQPQHF
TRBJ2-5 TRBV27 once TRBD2 TGTGCCAGCAGCCCCCGGACTAGCGGGCTCGGGACCCAGTACTTC CASSPRTSGLGTQYF
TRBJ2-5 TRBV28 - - TGTGCCAGCACATTGGCGTGGGGAGAGACCCAGTACTTC CASTLAWGETQYF
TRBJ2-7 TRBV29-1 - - TGCAGCGTTGACGGTTCAGGGACCTACGAGCAGTACTTC CSVDGSGTYEQYF
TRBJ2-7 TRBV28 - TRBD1 TGTGCCAGCAGGACCGGGACAGGGGGTTACGAGCAGTACTTC CASRTGTGGYEQYF
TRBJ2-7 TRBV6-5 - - TGTGCCAGCAGGCCGGGACAACAGGGAAGTGAGCAGTACTTC CASRPGQQGSEQYF
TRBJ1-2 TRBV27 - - TGTGCCAGCAGGAACCCCGGGGCGGAATATGGCTACACCTTC CASRNPGAEYGYTF
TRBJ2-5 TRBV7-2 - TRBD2 TGTGCCAGCAGCCGTAGCGGGGGCGCAGAGACCCAGTACTTC CASSRSGGAETQYF
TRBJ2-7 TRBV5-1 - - TGCGCCAGCAGCTTGGAAGCGGGACACCCCACGTACTTC CASSLEAGHPTYF
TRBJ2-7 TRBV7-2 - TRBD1 TGTGCCAGCAGCTTAGGACAGGGGGAGTACTTC CASSLGQGEYF